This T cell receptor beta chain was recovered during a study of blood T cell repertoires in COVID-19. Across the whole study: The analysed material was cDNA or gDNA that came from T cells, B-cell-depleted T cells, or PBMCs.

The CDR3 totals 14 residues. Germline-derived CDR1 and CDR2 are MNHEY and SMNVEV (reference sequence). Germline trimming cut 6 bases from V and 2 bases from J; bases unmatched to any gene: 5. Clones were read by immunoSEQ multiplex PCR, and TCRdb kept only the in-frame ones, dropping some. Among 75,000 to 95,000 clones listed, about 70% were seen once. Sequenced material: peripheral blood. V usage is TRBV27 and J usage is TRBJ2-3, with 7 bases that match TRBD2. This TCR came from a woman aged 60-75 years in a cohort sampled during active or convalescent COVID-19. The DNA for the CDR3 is TGTGCCAGCAGGCGGACTAGAATCACAGATACGCAGTATTTT. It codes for CASRRTRITDTQYF.